The 9 T cell receptor beta chains below were found in one sample sequenced in a study of regulatory T cells in long-lasting Graves disease. Arm-PCR of CDR3 regions and iRepertoire HTBI primers were used to build TCR beta libraries. TCRdb reprocessed the multiplex PCR reads via MiXCR and lists one record per CDR3 protein. The sample has approximately 300,000 distinct CDR3 sequences; 15% to 20% are singletons. As for time point: newly diagnosed GD, antithyroid drugs for less than 3 months. Scientists built the TCR library using RNA that was extracted from PBMCs. The sample here was peripheral blood mononuclear cells (PBMCs), taken at new diagnosis, from a patient treated with antithyroid drugs. Receptors were obtained from a female donor with Graves disease.

This clonotype is labeled as medium-sized. The rearrangement links TRBV9 to TRBJ1-4; D is unresolved. The CDR3 consists of 15 residues. The V gene lost 4 bases and the J gene lost 8 bases, with 18 bases spanning the gap. Germline V CDR1 and CDR2: SGDLS, YYNGEE. Here the CDR3 DNA reads TGTGCCAGCAGCCAGTGGACGGACTTGGGGGAAAAACTGTTTTTT. The encoded protein is CASSQWTDLGEKLFF. The variable domain in full, completed from reference TRBV9 and TRBJ1-4, reads DSGVTQTPKHLITATGQRVTLRCSPRSGDLSVYWYQQSLDQGLQFLIQYYNGEERAKGNILERFSAQQFPDLHSELNLSSLELGDSALYFCASSQWTDLGEKLFFGSGTQLSVL.

This clonotype appeared a few times. The chain employs TRBV19 and TRBJ2-2; D is unclear. In germline, CDR1 is LNHDA, CDR2 SQIVND (reference sequence). The CDR3 is 14 amino acids. Trimming removed 2 bases from V and 4 bases from J, with 8 bases in between. CDR3 bases: TGTGCCAGTAGTATATCGAGAGGCACCGGGGAGCTGTTTTTT. Its translation: CASSISRGTGELFF.

This clonotype showed up many times. The chain employs TRBV28 and TRBJ1-1; D perhaps matches TRBD1 (6 bases). The CDR3 consists of 14 residues. Germline CDR1 reads MDHEN; CDR2 reads SYDVKM. With 5 bases removed from V and 6 bases from J, the gap between germline ends came to 16 bases. The CDR3 DNA reads TGTGCCAGCAGTCCGGACCCGGGGGCACCTGAAGCTTTCTTT. Translation: CASSPDPGAPEAFF.

This clonotype was found many times. The chain joins TRBV13 to TRBJ1-6, with TRBD1 matching over 7 bases. The germline V gene encodes CDR1 PRHDT and CDR2 FYEKMQ (reference sequence). The CDR3 spans 15 residues. V lost 0 bases to trimming and J lost 6 bases; unmatched junction nucleotides: 2. CDR3: CASSLGGQPNSPLHF. The CDR3 DNA reads TGTGCCAGCAGCTTAGGGGGACAGCCTAATTCACCCCTCCACTTT.

The table lists this clonotype with a few counts. The rearrangement uses TRBV29-1 and TRBJ1-5; unclear D gene. V lost 5 bases to trimming and J lost 1 base, with 9 bases between them. Germline V gives CDR1 SQVTM, CDR2 ANQGSEA. This CDR3 region has 13 residues. The CDR3 DNA reads TGCAGCGTTACGGACGGGAGCAATCAGCCCCAGCATTTT. Protein: CSVTDGSNQPQHF.

This clonotype was seen ten or more times. V and J are TRBV2 and TRBJ2-1; D ambiguous. Trimming took 2 bases from V and 6 from J, leaving 17 bases between them. The germline V gene has CDR1 SNHLY and CDR2 FYNNEI. CDR3 length: 16 residues. CDR3 protein: CASSERLGSQSNEQFF. Written as DNA, the CDR3 is TGTGCCAGCAGTGAACGACTGGGTAGCCAGAGCAATGAGCAGTTCTTC.

This sequence joins TRBV11-3 and TRBJ2-5; maybe TRBD1 (5 bases). The V gene lost 6 bases and the J gene lost 5 bases, with 22 bases spanning the gap. Germline CDR1 is SGHNT and CDR2 is YENEEA. CDR3 length: 16 residues. The CDR3 DNA reads as TGTGCCAGCAGATATAGAGGAAGGGGTGATTCGGAGACCCAGTACTTC. Amino acid sequence: CASRYRGRGDSETQYF.

This clonotype was detected ten times or more. The chain links TRBV7-2 to TRBJ2-7, with TRBD2 matching over 11 bases. CDR1 is SGHTA and CDR2 is FQGNSA in the germline V gene. This CDR3 comprises 17 residues. V was clipped by 1 base and J by 3 bases; unmatched bases: 8. CDR3 sequence reads: CASSLGLAGFVHYEQYF. Here the CDR3 DNA reads TGTGCCAGCAGCTTAGGACTAGCGGGATTTGTCCACTACGAGCAGTACTTC.

This clonotype was counted ten times or more. CDR3 nucleotide sequence: TGTGCCAGCAGTGAAGGTACGCCTGGGGCCAACGTCCTGACTTTC. Protein sequence: CASSEGTPGANVLTF. The chain employs TRBV2 and TRBJ2-6; D is unclear. The CDR3 is 15 amino acids. Trimming cost V 1 base and J 2 bases, with 6 bases left between them. Germline V gene lookup returns CDR1 SNHLY and CDR2 FYNNEI.